These 23 T cell receptor beta chains were all obtained from the same sample, sequenced in a study of T cells in Graves' hyperthyroidism and ophthalmopathy. There were TCR beta CDR3 regions amplified from RNA transcripts. RT-PCR in the first round (using the HTBI primer set) targeted the TCR CDR3. Each CDR3 protein is one row after TCRdb ran MiXCR on the multiplex PCR reads. The sample has 550,000 to 650,000 distinct CDR3 sequences, 14% seen once. Sequencing was performed on blood. Every receptor here comes from a woman in her forties with Graves' hyperthyroidism.

This clonotype was seen a handful of times. The chain combines TRBV7-9 with TRBJ2-1, with 10 bases matching TRBD1. Germline trimming cut 4 bases from V and 2 bases from J; bases unmatched to any gene: 11. The CDR3 consists of 18 residues. Germline CDR1 is SEHNR and CDR2 is FQNEAQ (reference sequence). The CDR3 is CASSSRTGGNEAYNEQFF. DNA of the CDR3: TGTGCCAGCAGCTCCCGGACAGGGGGGAATGAAGCCTACAATGAGCAGTTCTTC.

The table lists this clonotype with many counts. The chain uses TRBV7-2 and TRBJ1-5, with a tentative D call TRBD1 (6 bases). The V end was cut by 0 bases, the J end by 6 bases, with 15 bases between. The germline CDR1 and CDR2 sequences are SGHTA and FQGNSA. The CDR3 is 16 residues long. CDR3 residues: CASSLAGPGVGQPQHF. CDR3 coding DNA: TGTGCCAGCAGCTTAGCAGGGCCAGGGGTGGGTCAGCCCCAGCATTTT.

The table lists this clonotype with many counts. This chain uses TRBV20-1 with TRBJ2-7; 9 positions match TRBD1. V lost 6 bases and J lost 0; bases outside the gene matches: 9. In germline, CDR1 is DFQATT, CDR2 SNEGSKA (reference sequence). The CDR3 loop spans 15 amino acids. The CDR3 protein is CSAPSLGQGSYEQYF. The DNA of the CDR3 is TGCAGTGCCCCCTCTTTGGGACAGGGCTCCTACGAGCAGTACTTC.

The V call is TRBV6-9, the J call TRBJ2-1; TRBD1 matches 8 bases. Germline CDR1 is MNHGY and CDR2 is SVAAGI. The CDR3 extends over 16 amino acids. J was trimmed by 4 bases and V by 0 bases; bases with no gene match: 5. CDR3 region: CASSYSDRGHYNEQFF. The CDR3 nucleotides read TGTGCCAGCAGTTATTCAGACAGGGGTCATTACAATGAGCAGTTCTTC.

This clonotype came up a few times. The gene calls are TRBV6-1 and TRBJ2-3; D is ambiguous. Deletions cut 6 bases from V and 2 bases from J, with 12 bases between. The germline V gene has CDR1 MNHNS and CDR2 SASEGT. This CDR3 comprises 14 residues. The CDR3 sequence: CASRHTPNTDTQYF. The CDR3 coding sequence is TGTGCCAGCAGACACACCCCCAACACAGATACGCAGTATTTT.

V usage is TRBV11-2 and J usage is TRBJ2-7; 8 nucleotides agree with TRBD2. The CDR3 extends over 14 amino acids. Germline lookup yields CDR1 SGHAT and CDR2 FQNNGV. The V segment lost 5 bases and the J segment 6 bases; nucleotides outside the gene matches: 9. The CDR3, as DNA: TGTGCCAGCAGCCTCGGGGGGGGGCGGGTCGAGCAGTACTTC. Protein sequence: CASSLGGGRVEQYF.

This chain links TRBV5-1 with TRBJ2-2; D may be TRBD2 (6 bases). The CDR3 extends over 14 amino acids. Germline values: CDR1 SGHRS, CDR2 YFSETQ. The ends were cut back, 4 bases at V and 6 bases at J, with 13 bases in the middle. The CDR3 DNA sequence: TGCGCCAGCAGCGGCGGGGTCCCGGCCGGGGAGCTGTTTTTT. It is translated as CASSGGVPAGELFF.

In this sample, this clonotype turned up many times. The gene calls are TRBV20-1 and TRBJ2-7, with D hard to call. Germline values: CDR1 DFQATT, CDR2 SNEGSKA (reference sequence). The V and J ends lost 6 bases and 0 bases respectively, with 15 bases between them. The CDR3 has 14 amino acids. The DNA for the CDR3 is TGCAGTGCAATCGGCGTTACCAGCTCCTACGAGCAGTACTTC. Amino acids: CSAIGVTSSYEQYF.

This clonotype came up many times. This chain joins TRBV20-1 and TRBJ2-7; 11 bases are a match to TRBD1. V dropped 5 bases and J dropped 5; count of bases not matched to a gene: 2. In germline, CDR1 is DFQATT, CDR2 SNEGSKA (reference sequence). The length of the CDR3 is 12 residues. The CDR3 nucleotides read TGCAGTGCTTGGGACAGGGGGGACGAGCAGTACTTC. Amino acid sequence: CSAWDRGDEQYF.

The chain recombines TRBV7-2 with TRBJ2-3; D not resolved. This CDR3 spans 14 amino acids. V was shortened by 3 bases and J by 0 bases, with 7 bases between the two germline ends. CDR1 is SGHTA and CDR2 is FQGNSA in the germline V gene. The CDR3 loop is CASSFRFSTDTQYF. As DNA, the CDR3 is TGTGCCAGCAGCTTCCGTTTTAGCACAGATACGCAGTATTTT.

There are many counts of this clonotype. V usage is TRBV6-2 or TRBV6-3 and J usage is TRBJ2-5; D is undetermined. CDR1 and CDR2 (germline): MNHEY, SVGEGT. The CDR3 spans 12 residues. V lost 4 bases, J lost 5 bases, and 8 bases lay in between. The CDR3 coding sequence is TGTGCCAGCAGTTCCTCGGCGGAGACCCAGTACTTC. Residues: CASSSSAETQYF.

This clonotype was picked up many times. The chain couples TRBV20-1 to TRBJ2-7; TRBD1 matches at 8 bases. Germline trimming cut 5 bases from V and 6 bases from J; bases unmatched to any gene: 12. The V gene's germline CDR1 is DFQATT and CDR2 SNEGSKA (reference sequence). The CDR3 consists of 14 residues. In DNA, the CDR3 is TGCAGTGCTGAGGCGAGACAGGGGCGGCCCGAGCAGTACTTC. Protein sequence: CSAEARQGRPEQYF.

Ten or more counts support this clonotype. The chain combines TRBV5-1 with TRBJ1-1; D gene ambiguous. This CDR3 is built from 15 residues. Trimming left V 4 bases short and J 3 bases short, with 16 bases between. CDR1 SGHRS and CDR2 YFSETQ come from the germline V gene. CDR3 nucleotides: TGCGCCAGCAGCCTACGAGGCGGAAAGGACACTGAAGCTTTCTTT. Translation gives CASSLRGGKDTEAFF.

On this clonotype: This may be a read error: a much more frequent sequence differs by one nucleotide. Given the absence of the conserved phenylalanine or tryptophan at the CDR3 end, a read error is likely. The CDR3 loop reads CASNNGELFY. The CDR3 DNA reads as TGTGCCAGCAACAACGGGGAGCTGTTTTAT. The rearrangement joins TRBV11-3 to TRBJ2-2; no clear D gene. The CDR3 runs to 10 residues. Looked up from germline, CDR1 is SGHNT and CDR2 is YENEEA.

This clonotype was seen at least ten times. This sequence joins TRBV7-2 and TRBJ2-2; D uncertain. The CDR3 is made up of 12 amino acids. Trimming left V 4 bases short and J 1 base short, with 1 base between. In germline, CDR1 is SGHTA, CDR2 FQGNSA. Here the CDR3 reads CASSWNTGELFF. As DNA, the CDR3 is TGTGCCAGCAGCTGGAACACCGGGGAGCTGTTTTTT. The variable domain in full, completed from reference TRBV7-2 and TRBJ2-2, reads GAGVSQSPSNKVTEKGKDVELRCDPISGHTALYWYRQSLGQGLEFLIYFQGNSAPDKSGLPSDRFSAERTGGSVSTLTIQRTQQEDSAVYLCASSWNTGELFFGEGSRLTVL.

The V and J genes are TRBV27 and TRBJ1-5; D is uncertain. The CDR3 loop spans 14 amino acids. Trimming took 3 bases from V and 10 from J, leaving 16 bases between them. Germline CDR1 is MNHEY and CDR2 is SMNVEV (reference sequence). The CDR3 DNA reads TGTGCCAGCAGTTTCGGAGGGCCAGAGGGTCCCCAGCATTTT. Encoded protein: CASSFGGPEGPQHF.

The sample holds many counts of this clonotype. The chain links TRBV6-1 to TRBJ2-7; D gene unclear. This CDR3 spans 13 amino acids. V was clipped by 5 bases and J by 1 base, with 9 bases between them. The germline gives CDR1 MNHNS, CDR2 SASEGT. The CDR3 protein is CASSLTRSYEQYF. The CDR3 DNA follows: TGTGCCAGCAGTTTGACACGTTCCTACGAGCAGTACTTC.

This clonotype was observed many times. The J gene is TRBJ2-5, the V gene TRBV12-3 or TRBV12-4; a possible D gene is TRBD1 (5 bases). The CDR3 runs to 15 residues. With 5 bases removed from V and 2 bases from J, the gap between germline ends came to 15 bases. CDR3 DNA: TGTGCCAGCAGTATACGCCTTGACAGTCAAGAGACCCAGTACTTC. It encodes CASSIRLDSQETQYF.

This clonotype was counted ten times or more. This sequence joins TRBV25-1 and TRBJ1-1; 9 bases map to TRBD1. Germline lookup yields CDR1 MGHDK and CDR2 SYGVNS. The CDR3 covers 12 residues. V trimming: 8 bases; J trimming: 4 bases; junction bases outside the gene matches: 2. CDR3 residues: CASGTGPTEAFF. In DNA form, the CDR3 reads TGTGCCAGCGGGACAGGGCCCACTGAAGCTTTCTTT.

The chain joins TRBV12-3 or TRBV12-4 to TRBJ1-2; the match to TRBD1 covers 9 bases. V shed 4 bases, J shed 4 bases, and the junction held 13 bases outside the gene matches. This CDR3 contains 17 residues. The CDR3 DNA reads as TGTGCCAGCAGTTCTAAAAGCGGGACAGGGCGGCTCTATGGCTACACCTTC. Translating it yields CASSSKSGTGRLYGYTF.

This clonotype was found many times. The chain employs TRBV28 and TRBJ2-3, with TRBD2 matching 12 bases. V lost 9 bases to trimming and J lost 5 bases; unmatched junction nucleotides: 3. The CDR3 has 13 amino acids. Germline CDR1 MDHEN, CDR2 SYDVKM. The CDR3 DNA is TGTGCCAGTGAACTAGCGGGAGGAGATACGCAGTATTTT. Translating gives CASELAGGDTQYF.

The J gene is TRBJ2-5, the V gene TRBV29-1; D remains ambiguous. Germline CDR1 SQVTM, CDR2 ANQGSEA. This CDR3 is built from 8 residues. V lost 3 bases to trimming and J lost 13 bases, with 6 bases between them. For the CDR3, the DNA is TGCAGCGTTGATCAAGTGTACTTC. This encodes CSVDQVYF. Based on the CDR3 plus reference TRBV29-1 and TRBJ2-5, the full variable domain is SAVISQKPSRDICQRGTSLTIQCQVDSQVTMMFWYRQQPGQSLTLIATANQGSEATYESGFVIDKFPISRPNLTFSTLTVSNMSPEDSSIYLCSVDQVYFGPGTRLLVL.

This clonotype was recorded at least ten times. The chain joins TRBV7-9 to TRBJ2-7; perhaps TRBD2 as D (6 bases). V was cut by 4 bases and J by 5 bases, with 12 bases left in between. This CDR3 contains 13 residues. Germline CDR1 is SEHNR and CDR2 is FQNEAQ (reference sequence). CDR3 residues: CASSSTSGNEQYF. For the CDR3, the DNA is TGTGCCAGCAGCTCGACTAGTGGCAACGAGCAGTACTTC.